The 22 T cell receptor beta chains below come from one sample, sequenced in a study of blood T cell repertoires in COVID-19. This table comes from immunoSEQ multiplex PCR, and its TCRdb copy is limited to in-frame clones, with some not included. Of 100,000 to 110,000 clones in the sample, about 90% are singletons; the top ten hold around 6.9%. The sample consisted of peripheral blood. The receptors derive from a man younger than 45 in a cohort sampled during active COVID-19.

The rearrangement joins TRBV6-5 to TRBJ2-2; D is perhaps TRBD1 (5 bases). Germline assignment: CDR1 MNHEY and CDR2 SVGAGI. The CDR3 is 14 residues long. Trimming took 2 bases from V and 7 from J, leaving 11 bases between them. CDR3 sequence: CASSYPTGNGELFF. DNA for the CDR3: TGTGCCAGCAGTTACCCTACAGGAAACGGGGAGCTGTTTTTT.

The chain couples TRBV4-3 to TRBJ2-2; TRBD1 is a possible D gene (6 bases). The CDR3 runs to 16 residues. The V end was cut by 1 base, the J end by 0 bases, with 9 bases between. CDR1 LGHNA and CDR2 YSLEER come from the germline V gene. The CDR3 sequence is CASSQAGTTNTGELFF. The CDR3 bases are TGCGCCAGCAGCCAAGCGGGGACAACGAACACCGGGGAGCTGTTTTTT.

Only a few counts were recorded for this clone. In DNA form, the CDR3 reads TGTGCCAGCAGCGCCAGGGGGTTCGGTGATCGAGCCAAAAACATTCAGTACTTC. Translation gives CASSARGFGDRAKNIQYF. The chain employs TRBV7-2 and TRBJ2-4, with 7 bases matching TRBD1. This CDR3 is built from 18 residues. Trimming cost V 5 bases and J 0 bases; bases outside gene matches: 13. Germline values: CDR1 SGHTA, CDR2 FQGNSA.

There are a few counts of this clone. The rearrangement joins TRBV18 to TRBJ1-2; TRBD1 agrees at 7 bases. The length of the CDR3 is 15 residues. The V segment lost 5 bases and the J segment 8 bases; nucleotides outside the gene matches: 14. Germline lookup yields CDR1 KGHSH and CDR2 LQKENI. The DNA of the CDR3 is TGTGCCAGCTCATCGGGGACAGCCACCATCCAGGGCTACACCTTC. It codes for CASSSGTATIQGYTF.

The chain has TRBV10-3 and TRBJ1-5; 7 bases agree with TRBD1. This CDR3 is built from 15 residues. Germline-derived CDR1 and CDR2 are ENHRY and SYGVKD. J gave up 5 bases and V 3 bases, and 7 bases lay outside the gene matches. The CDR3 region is CAISEDRVGDQPQHF. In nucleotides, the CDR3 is TGTGCCATCAGTGAAGACAGGGTGGGTGATCAGCCCCAGCATTTT.

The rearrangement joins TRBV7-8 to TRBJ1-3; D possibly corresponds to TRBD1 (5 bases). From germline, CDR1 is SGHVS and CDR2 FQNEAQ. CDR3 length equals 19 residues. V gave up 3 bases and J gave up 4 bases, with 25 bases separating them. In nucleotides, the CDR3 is TGTGCCAGCAGCTTTGGCAGGGCCGGTATCCCCATGGGGGGAAACACCATATATTTT. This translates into CASSFGRAGIPMGGNTIYF. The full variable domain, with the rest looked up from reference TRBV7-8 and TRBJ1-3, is GAGVSQSPRYKVAKRGQDVALRCDPISGHVSLFWYQQALGQGPEFLTYFQNEAQLDKSGLPSDRFFAERPEGSVSTLKIQRTQQEDSAVYLCASSFGRAGIPMGGNTIYFGEGSWLTVV.

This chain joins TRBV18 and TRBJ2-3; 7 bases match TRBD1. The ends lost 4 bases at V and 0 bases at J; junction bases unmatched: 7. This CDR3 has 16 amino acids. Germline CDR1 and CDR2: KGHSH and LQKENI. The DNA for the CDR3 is TGTGCCAGCTCACTGGGGACAGTAGCTAGCACAGATACGCAGTATTTT. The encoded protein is CASSLGTVASTDTQYF.

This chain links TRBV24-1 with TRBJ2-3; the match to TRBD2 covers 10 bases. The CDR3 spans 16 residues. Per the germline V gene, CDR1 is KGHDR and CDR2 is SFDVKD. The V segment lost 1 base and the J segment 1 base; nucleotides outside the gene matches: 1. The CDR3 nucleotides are TGTGCCACCAGTGATTTTACTAGCGGGGGCACAGATACGCAGTATTTT. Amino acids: CATSDFTSGGTDTQYF.

CDR3 nucleotide sequence: TGCGCCAGCAGCTTGGGACAGGGAAGCTCCTATAATTCACCCCTCCACTTT. Its translation is CASSLGQGSSYNSPLHF. The V and J genes are TRBV5-1 and TRBJ1-6; 7 bases align to TRBD1. V was clipped by 0 bases and J by 0 bases; unmatched bases: 3. CDR1 SGHRS and CDR2 YFSETQ come from the germline V gene. This CDR3 contains 17 residues.

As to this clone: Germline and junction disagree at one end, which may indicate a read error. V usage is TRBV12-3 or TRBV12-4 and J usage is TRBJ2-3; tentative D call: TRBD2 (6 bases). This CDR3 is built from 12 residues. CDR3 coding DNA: TGTGCCAGCATCCTCGCGGGGACGGCGAGGGTTTTT. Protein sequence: CASILAGTARVF.

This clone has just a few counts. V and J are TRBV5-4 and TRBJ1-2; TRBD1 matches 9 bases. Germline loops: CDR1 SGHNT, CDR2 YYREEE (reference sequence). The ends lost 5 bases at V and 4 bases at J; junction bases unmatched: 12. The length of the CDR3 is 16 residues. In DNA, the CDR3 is TGTGCCAGCAGACGAAACCCGGGACAGGGAGTCTATGGCTACACCTTC. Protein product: CASRRNPGQGVYGYTF.

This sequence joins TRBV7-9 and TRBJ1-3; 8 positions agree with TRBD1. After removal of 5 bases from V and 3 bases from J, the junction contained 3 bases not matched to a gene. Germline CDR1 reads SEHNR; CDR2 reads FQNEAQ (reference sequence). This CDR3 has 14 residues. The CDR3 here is CASSETGDGNTIYF. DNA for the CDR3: TGTGCCAGCAGCGAGACAGGGGATGGAAACACCATATATTTT.

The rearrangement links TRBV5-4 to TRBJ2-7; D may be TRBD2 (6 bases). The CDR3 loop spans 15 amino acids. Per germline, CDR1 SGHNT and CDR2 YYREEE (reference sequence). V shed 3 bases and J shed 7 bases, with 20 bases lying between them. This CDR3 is CASSSKTSGGMEQYF. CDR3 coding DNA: TGTGCCAGCAGCTCGAAGACTAGTGGGGGGATGGAGCAGTACTTC.

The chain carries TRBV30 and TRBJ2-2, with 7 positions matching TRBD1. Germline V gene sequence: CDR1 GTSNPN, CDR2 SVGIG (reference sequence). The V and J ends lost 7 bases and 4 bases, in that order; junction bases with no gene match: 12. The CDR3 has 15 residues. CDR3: CASGKGTVSTGELFF. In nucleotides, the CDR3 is TGTGCCTCAGGGAAGGGGACAGTTAGCACCGGGGAGCTGTTTTTT.

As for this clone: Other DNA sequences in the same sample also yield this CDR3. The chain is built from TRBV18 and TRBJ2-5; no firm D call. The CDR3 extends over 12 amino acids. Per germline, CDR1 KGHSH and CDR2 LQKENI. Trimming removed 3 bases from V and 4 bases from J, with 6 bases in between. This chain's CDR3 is CASSPARETQYF. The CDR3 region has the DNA TGTGCCAGCTCACCGGCCAGAGAGACCCAGTACTTC.

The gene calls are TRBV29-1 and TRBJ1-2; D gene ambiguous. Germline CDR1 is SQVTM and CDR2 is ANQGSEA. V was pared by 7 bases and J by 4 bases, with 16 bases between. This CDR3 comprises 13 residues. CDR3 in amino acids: CSARRISGYGYTF. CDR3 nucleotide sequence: TGCAGCGCCCGGAGGATATCTGGCTATGGCTACACCTTC.

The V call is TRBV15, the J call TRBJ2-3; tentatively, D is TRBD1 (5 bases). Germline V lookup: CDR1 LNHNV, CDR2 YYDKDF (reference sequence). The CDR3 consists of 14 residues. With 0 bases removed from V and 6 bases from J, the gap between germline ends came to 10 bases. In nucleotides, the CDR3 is TGTGCCACCAGCAGAGACAGCAGGGCGGATACGCAGTATTTT. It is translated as CATSRDSRADTQYF.

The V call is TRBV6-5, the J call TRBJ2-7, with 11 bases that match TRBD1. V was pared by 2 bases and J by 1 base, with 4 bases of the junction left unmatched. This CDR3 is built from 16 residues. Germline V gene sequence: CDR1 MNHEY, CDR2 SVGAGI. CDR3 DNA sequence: TGTGCCAGCAGTTACCTGGGACAGGGGGTTTCCTACGAGCAGTACTTC. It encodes CASSYLGQGVSYEQYF.

Here the CDR3 DNA reads TGTGCCAGCAGCCAAGCAGGGGGCGATGAGACCCAGTACTTC. Protein: CASSQAGGDETQYF. The chain links TRBV3-1 (or the pseudogene TRBV3-2) to TRBJ2-5; 8 bases agree with TRBD1. The trim removed 1 base at V and 5 bases at J, leaving 3 bases unmatched. The CDR3 is 14 amino acids. Germline V gene sequence: CDR1 LGHDT, CDR2 YNNKEL (reference sequence).

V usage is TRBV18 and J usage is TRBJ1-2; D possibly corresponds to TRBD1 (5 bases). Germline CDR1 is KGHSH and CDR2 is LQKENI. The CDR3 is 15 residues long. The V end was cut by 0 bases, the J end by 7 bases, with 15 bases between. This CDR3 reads CASSPPRAKGSGYTF. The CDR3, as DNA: TGTGCCAGCTCACCACCCAGGGCTAAAGGTAGTGGCTACACCTTC. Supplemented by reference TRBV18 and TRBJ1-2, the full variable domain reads NAGVMQNPRHLVRRRGQEARLRCSPMKGHSHVYWYRQLPEEGLKFMVYLQKENIIDESGMPKERFSAEFPKEGPSILRIQQVVRGDSAAYFCASSPPRAKGSGYTFGSGTRLTVV.

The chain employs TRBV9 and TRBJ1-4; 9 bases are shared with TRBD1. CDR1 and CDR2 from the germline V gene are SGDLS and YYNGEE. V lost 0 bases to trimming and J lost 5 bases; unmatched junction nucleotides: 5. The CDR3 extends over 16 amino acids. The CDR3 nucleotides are TGTGCCAGCAGCGTAGACCCCGGGACAGGGAATGAAAAACTGTTTTTT. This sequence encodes CASSVDPGTGNEKLFF.

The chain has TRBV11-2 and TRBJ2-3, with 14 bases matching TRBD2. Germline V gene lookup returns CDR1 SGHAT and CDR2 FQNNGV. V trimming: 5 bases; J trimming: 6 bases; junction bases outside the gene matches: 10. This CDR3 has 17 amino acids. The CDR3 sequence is CASSRGLAGEVADTQYF. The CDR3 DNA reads TGTGCCAGCAGCAGGGGACTAGCGGGGGAGGTGGCCGATACGCAGTATTTT.